This paragraph covers one T cell receptor beta chain sequence. The data are from a study of control samples from healthy donors and cancer patients. Repertoires were generated with immunoSEQ multiplex PCR, while TCRdb's copy carries only in-frame clones and drops some. The table includes about 130,000 clones, about 88% detected once. Trimming removed 3 bases from V and 0 bases from J, with 7 bases in between. The CDR3 is 14 residues long. The germline CDR1 and CDR2 sequences are SGHRS and YFSETQ. Sequencing was carried out using blood. The source of this sequence is a man aged 50-59 years in good health. This chain uses TRBV5-1 with TRBJ1-3; the D is unclear. This chain's CDR3 is CASSYLDSGNTIYF. In DNA, the CDR3 is TGCGCCAGCAGCTACCTAGACTCTGGAAACACCATATATTTT.